This T cell receptor (beta chain) was obtained from a study of CD8 T cells in Susac syndrome. RNA totalling 0.5 to 1 ug underwent reverse transcription with random hexamers. Each CDR3 protein is one row after TCRdb ran MiXCR on the immunoSEQ multiplex PCR reads. Of about 180,000 distinct CDR3 sequences in the sample, about 95% are singletons; the top ten hold around 0.15%. This CDR3 region has 13 residues. The V and J ends lost 11 bases and 6 bases, in that order; junction bases with no gene match: 10. Germline V gene data show CDR1 as ENHRY and CDR2 as SYGVKD. This chain joins TRBV10-3 and TRBJ2-4, with TRBD1 matching over 7 bases. The sequenced sample was CD8+ T cells from PBMCs. This clonotype was sampled from a human donor with multiple sclerosis. The CDR3 DNA reads as TGTGCCGCCCAGGGAACAGGGGCAAACATTCAGTACTTC. It encodes CAAQGTGANIQYF.